The 14 T cell receptor beta chains below were found in one sample sequenced in a study of blood T cell repertoires in COVID-19. Produced via immunoSEQ multiplex PCR; TCRdb's table is partial and in-frame only. The table has fewer than 75,000 clones, nearly 80% seen once. Material for sequencing was peripheral blood. The receptor set was obtained from a woman aged 55 to 70 with acute or convalescent COVID-19.

The rearrangement joins TRBV29-1 to TRBJ1-1; no definite D call. With 6 bases removed from V and 10 bases from J, the gap between germline ends came to 15 bases. This CDR3 has 11 amino acids. Germline loops: CDR1 SQVTM, CDR2 ANQGSEA. CDR3 amino acids: CSVERALRAFF. CDR3 DNA: TGCAGCGTCGAGAGGGCCCTGAGAGCTTTCTTT.

The genes are TRBV15 and TRBJ2-7, with 9 positions matching TRBD1. V shed 1 base, J shed 4 bases, and the junction held 17 bases outside the gene matches. Germline values: CDR1 LNHNV, CDR2 YYDKDF (reference sequence). The CDR3 runs to 19 residues. The CDR3 is CATSRAVRGQGPPLYEQYF. CDR3 DNA sequence: TGTGCCACCAGCAGAGCGGTTAGGGGACAGGGACCCCCTCTATACGAGCAGTACTTC.

The CDR3 sequence is CASSFSSGVGNEQFF. The CDR3 nucleotides are TGTGCCAGCAGTTTCTCTTCGGGGGTTGGGAATGAGCAGTTCTTC. The rearrangement uses TRBV27 and TRBJ2-1; D possibly corresponds to TRBD2 (6 bases). The CDR3 is made up of 15 amino acids. The germline CDR1 and CDR2 sequences are MNHEY and SMNVEV (reference sequence). Trimming shortened V by 3 bases and J by 7 bases, and 16 bases separated the two germline ends.

The chain uses TRBV5-1 and TRBJ1-1; 11 nucleotides line up with TRBD1. CDR1 and CDR2 (germline): SGHRS, YFSETQ. The CDR3 loop spans 15 amino acids. V dropped 2 bases and J dropped 1; count of bases not matched to a gene: 1. As DNA, the CDR3 is TGCGCCAGCAGCTTCGGGACAGGGGGGAACACTGAAGCTTTCTTT. It yields the protein CASSFGTGGNTEAFF.

This chain uses TRBV9 with TRBJ2-1; D is unclear. Between the trimmed V and J ends, which lost 0 bases and 5 bases, there was a span of 6 bases. CDR3 length equals 13 residues. Germline values: CDR1 SGDLS, CDR2 YYNGEE. The CDR3 nucleotides are TGTGCCAGCAGCGTAGTCCTTAACAATGAGCAGTTCTTC. Translated: CASSVVLNNEQFF.

This chain joins TRBV11-3 and TRBJ2-2; 8 bases align to TRBD1. The CDR3 covers 15 residues. V trimming: 5 bases; J trimming: 1 base; junction bases outside the gene matches: 3. The germline gives CDR1 SGHNT, CDR2 YENEEA. The CDR3 nucleotides are TGTGCCAGCAGCGCCGGGACAGGGAACACCGGGGAGCTGTTTTTT. Translating it yields CASSAGTGNTGELFF. Using reference TRBV11-3 and TRBJ2-2 for the parts outside the CDR3, the full variable domain is EAGVVQSPRYKIIEKKQPVAFWCNPISGHNTLYWYLQNLGQGPELLIRYENEEAVDDSQLPKDRFSAERLKGVDSTLKIQPAELGDSAVYLCASSAGTGNTGELFFGEGSRLTVL.

The count of this clone is one. The genes are TRBV19 and TRBJ1-2, with 7 bases matching TRBD1. Trimming cost V 5 bases and J 3 bases; bases outside gene matches: 12. Germline V gene sequence: CDR1 LNHDA, CDR2 SQIVND (reference sequence). The CDR3 runs 16 residues. This chain's CDR3 is CASSSPLGQAHYGYTF. The CDR3 nucleotides read TGTGCCAGTAGTTCACCACTTGGACAGGCTCACTATGGCTACACCTTC.

The chain recombines TRBV18 with TRBJ1-1; TRBD1 is a possible D gene (5 bases). The germline V gene has CDR1 KGHSH and CDR2 LQKENI. The CDR3 consists of 15 residues. V was trimmed by 3 bases and J by 1 base, leaving 12 bases between them. The CDR3 DNA sequence: TGTGCCAGCTCACCCGCGGGACTTCGGAACACTGAAGCTTTCTTT. Translating gives CASSPAGLRNTEAFF.

This chain links TRBV11-2 with TRBJ2-1; D might be TRBD2 (5 bases). V was cut by 2 bases and J by 6 bases, with 14 bases left in between. The CDR3 consists of 15 residues. Germline CDR1 and CDR2: SGHAT and FQNNGV. In nucleotides, the CDR3 is TGTGCCAGCAGCTTATGGGGAGCACTGGGCAATGAGCAGTTCTTC. Amino acid sequence: CASSLWGALGNEQFF. Together with reference TRBV11-2 and TRBJ2-1, the CDR3 gives the full variable domain: EAGVAQSPRYKIIEKRQSVAFWCNPISGHATLYWYQQILGQGPKLLIQFQNNGVVDDSQLPKDRFSAERLKGVDSTLKIQPAKLEDSAVYLCASSLWGALGNEQFFGPGTRLTVL.

V usage is TRBV28 and J usage is TRBJ1-5; D gene uncertain. This CDR3 is 15 amino acids long. The V gene's germline CDR1 is MDHEN and CDR2 SYDVKM. The V and J ends lost 1 base and 6 bases respectively, with 13 bases between them. DNA of the CDR3: TGTGCCAGCAGTTTATTGTCCAGACAAGGTCAGCCCCAGCATTTT. Translated: CASSLLSRQGQPQHF.

The chain joins TRBV11-3 to TRBJ1-1; possibly TRBD1 for D (5 bases). Per germline, CDR1 SGHNT and CDR2 YENEEA. Trimming stripped 4 bases from V and 5 bases from J, with 14 bases between. This CDR3 has 14 residues. The CDR3 region is CASSSDSRVTEAFF. For the CDR3, the DNA is TGTGCCAGCAGCTCCGACAGTCGAGTTACTGAAGCTTTCTTT.

This clone showed up just a few times. The chain carries TRBV7-2 and TRBJ1-4, with a possible D match to TRBD1 (5 bases). This CDR3 contains 15 residues. Germline V CDR1 and CDR2: SGHTA, FQGNSA. V was pared by 5 bases and J by 4 bases, with 14 bases between. CDR3 bases: TGTGCCAGCAGCACCAGCCGGGGGTTTAATGAAAAACTGTTTTTT. It codes for CASSTSRGFNEKLFF.

This chain links TRBV7-9 with TRBJ1-6; 7 positions match TRBD1. Unmatched junction bases numbered 8, after V lost 5 bases and J lost 10 bases. This CDR3 spans 14 amino acids. The V gene's germline CDR1 is SEHNR and CDR2 FQNEAQ (reference sequence). The CDR3 protein is CASSRWTGRSPLHF. In DNA, the CDR3 is TGTGCCAGCAGCCGTTGGACAGGTAGATCACCCCTCCACTTT.

The chain couples TRBV7-9 to TRBJ1-1, with 8 bases matching TRBD1. This CDR3 spans 18 amino acids. V shed 6 bases and J 0 bases; nucleotides not matched to a gene: 15. Germline V gives CDR1 SEHNR, CDR2 FQNEAQ (reference sequence). CDR3 amino acids: CASSQDRAKSSMNTEAFF. CDR3 DNA: TGTGCCAGCAGTCAGGACAGGGCAAAATCGTCCATGAACACTGAAGCTTTCTTT.